This TCR beta chain was documented in a study of cytomegalovirus exposure and HLA in healthy donors. Turning to the study itself: The use of the same platform for the roughly 120 validation repertoires and the roughly 680 first-cohort repertoires was reported by a later analysis.

About this clone: Its antigen is still unknown.

Study-wide points: In vitro testing confirmed a few CMV-associated chains as specific for CMV antigens.

TCRdb's table, derived via immunoSEQ multiplex PCR, lists solely in-frame clones and lacks some. The sample records about 280,000 clones, 80% to 90% being singletons. CDR1 and CDR2 from the germline V gene are MNHEY and SMNVEV (reference sequence). The CDR3 contains 12 residues. V was pared by 4 bases and J by 12 bases, with 16 bases between. The TCR was taken from a young woman in good health and CMV-seronegative. The source material was PBMCs. The gene calls are TRBV27 and TRBJ2-7, with a possible D match to TRBD2 (5 bases). The DNA for the CDR3 is TGTGCCAGCAGTTCCGGAGCCGGGGTCCCGTACTTC. Amino acid sequence: CASSSGAGVPYF.